These 27 T cell receptor beta chains originate from one sample sequenced in a study of identical twins (dated by TCRdb to 2016 to 2018). The protocol used for the library was 5' RACE. Sequencing took place on an Illumina HiSeq 2000. TCRdb reanalyzed the raw reads on its own, using fastp at Q25 for trimming and MiXCR for clone calling, and kept in-frame beta chains. All rows with the same CDR3 protein become a single entry with the most common DNA and genes. This sample gives some 250,000 distinct CDR3 sequences in total; 10% to 15% of them show up just once. Jointly, the top ten make up approximately 4% of the sample. The same sample was also used in a study of yellow fever vaccine responses in identical twins.

Sequenced material: memory (CD45RO+) T cells sorted from blood. According to the study, the label for this sample's cell subset or site signals: CD45RO+ enriched T cells. The receptors were sampled from a woman between 18 and 29 years old in good health.

This sequence joins TRBV5-4 and TRBJ2-1; 9 bases map to TRBD1. This CDR3 is 16 amino acids long. Germline V gives CDR1 SGHNT, CDR2 YYREEE (reference sequence). V was clipped by 0 bases and J by 7 bases; unmatched bases: 8. CDR3 sequence reads: CASSLAGGQGRNEQFF. CDR3 nucleotides: TGTGCCAGCAGCTTGGCGGGGGGACAGGGCAGGAATGAGCAGTTCTTC.

This clonotype came up a few times. The J gene is TRBJ2-1, the V gene TRBV6-2 or TRBV6-3; D might be TRBD1 (6 bases). This CDR3 comprises 15 residues. Germline CDR1 and CDR2: MNHEY and SVGEGT. V lost 4 bases and J 15 bases, leaving 25 bases between the germline ends. CDR3 loop: CASSSSGTFNKGWFF. In DNA, the CDR3 is TGTGCCAGCAGTTCCTCCGGGACATTTAACAAGGGTTGGTTCTTC.

This clonotype was counted at least ten times. J is TRBJ1-1 and V is TRBV6-2 or TRBV6-3; the match to TRBD1 covers 9 bases. Germline V lookup: CDR1 MNHEY, CDR2 SVGEGT. V shed 5 bases and J 0 bases; nucleotides not matched to a gene: 10. The CDR3 runs to 17 residues. The CDR3 DNA is TGTGCCAGCAGTCCACGAGGGACAGGGACCATGAACACTGAAGCTTTCTTT. It yields the protein CASSPRGTGTMNTEAFF.

Worth noting for this clonotype: A read error may produce the germline difference seen at one junction end. The gene calls are TRBV3-1 and TRBJ2-1; no reliable D call. Germline loops: CDR1 LGHDT, CDR2 YNNKEL (reference sequence). The length of the CDR3 is 16 residues. The CDR3 loop is CACSQDLTTSDNEQFF. The CDR3, as DNA: TGTGCCTGCAGCCAAGATCTTACTACCTCGGACAATGAGCAGTTCTTC.

The V call is TRBV5-1, the J call TRBJ2-7; 13 positions agree with TRBD2. The CDR3 loop spans 19 amino acids. Trimming cost V 1 base and J 3 bases; bases outside gene matches: 13. The germline gives CDR1 SGHRS, CDR2 YFSETQ. Here the CDR3 reads CASSLRSGQGLAGNYEQYF. CDR3 nucleotide sequence: TGCGCCAGCAGCTTGCGGTCGGGACAGGGACTAGCGGGAAACTACGAGCAGTACTTC. The full variable domain, rest sourced from reference TRBV5-1 and TRBJ2-7, is KAGVTQTPRYLIKTRGQQVTLSCSPISGHRSVSWYQQTPGQGLQFLFEYFSETQRNKGNFPGRFSGRQFSNSRSEMNVSTLELGDSALYLCASSLRSGQGLAGNYEQYFGPGTRLTVT.

With respect to this clonotype: At one boundary the junction diverges from the germline segment, which might be a read error. The rearrangement uses TRBV11-1 and TRBJ2-1, with D perhaps given as TRBD1 or TRBD2 (7 bases each). Germline V gene data show CDR1 as SGHAT and CDR2 as FQDESV (reference sequence). This CDR3 has 18 residues. In DNA form, the CDR3 reads TGTGCCGGCAGCTTAGCGGGTCAACAGGGGAAATTAGAGAATGAGCAGTTCTTC. Protein product: CAGSLAGQQGKLENEQFF.

This clonotype was observed many times. This sequence joins TRBV10-3 and TRBJ1-1; unclear D gene. Trimming shortened V by 10 bases and J by 3 bases, and 18 bases separated the two germline ends. The CDR3 extends over 14 amino acids. CDR1 is ENHRY and CDR2 is SYGVKD in the germline V gene. CDR3 residues: CATEKGGGDTEAFF. Written as DNA, the CDR3 is TGTGCCACGGAAAAGGGAGGTGGGGACACTGAAGCTTTCTTT.

This clonotype was found a few times. The chain has TRBV28 and TRBJ2-7; TRBD1 matches at 8 bases. This CDR3 is 15 amino acids long. J was trimmed by 7 bases and V by 5 bases; bases with no gene match: 13. Germline V gives CDR1 MDHEN, CDR2 SYDVKM. The CDR3 region has the DNA TGTGCCAGCAGTCCCTCTGGGCAGGGGGCTCGGGAGCAGTACTTC. This encodes CASSPSGQGAREQYF.

The chain employs TRBV18 and TRBJ2-2, with 7 bases matching TRBD1. V dropped 1 base and J dropped 1; count of bases not matched to a gene: 3. Germline V gene sequence: CDR1 KGHSH, CDR2 LQKENI. The CDR3 length is 16 residues. CDR3 residues: CASSPQGAVNTGELFF. The CDR3, as DNA: TGTGCCAGCTCACCACAGGGGGCTGTGAACACCGGGGAGCTGTTTTTT. Full variable domain (remainder filled in from reference TRBV18 and TRBJ2-2): NAGVMQNPRHLVRRRGQEARLRCSPMKGHSHVYWYRQLPEEGLKFMVYLQKENIIDESGMPKERFSAEFPKEGPSILRIQQVVRGDSAAYFCASSPQGAVNTGELFFGEGSRLTVL.

The V and J genes are TRBV7-8 and TRBJ1-6; D possibly corresponds to TRBD1 (6 bases). From germline, CDR1 is SGHVS and CDR2 FQNEAQ. This CDR3 spans 18 amino acids. V was cut by 5 bases and J by 3 bases, with 20 bases left in between. CDR3 nucleotides: TGTGCCAGCAGCAGCTCCCTACAGGGCTCCGTCTATAATTCACCCCTCCACTTT. This translates into CASSSSLQGSVYNSPLHF. The full variable domain, with the rest looked up from reference TRBV7-8 and TRBJ1-6, is GAGVSQSPRYKVAKRGQDVALRCDPISGHVSLFWYQQALGQGPEFLTYFQNEAQLDKSGLPSDRFFAERPEGSVSTLKIQRTQQEDSAVYLCASSSSLQGSVYNSPLHFGNGTRLTVT.

The rearrangement links TRBV9 to TRBJ2-2; unclear D gene. The V gene lost 0 bases and the J gene lost 7 bases, with 13 bases spanning the gap. Germline loops: CDR1 SGDLS, CDR2 YYNGEE. The CDR3 has 15 amino acids. The DNA of the CDR3 is TGTGCCAGCAGCGTAGAGGCATCGACGTACGGGGAGCTGTTTTTT. Residues: CASSVEASTYGELFF.

This clonotype was observed a handful of times. V and J are TRBV5-8 and TRBJ2-7, with 7 bases identical to TRBD1. Germline CDR1 reads SGHTS; CDR2 reads YDEGEE. The trim removed 1 base at V and 0 bases at J, leaving 10 bases unmatched. The CDR3 has 17 residues. The CDR3 spells CASSLRQGGLSSYEQYF. CDR3 DNA sequence: TGTGCCAGCAGCTTGAGACAGGGTGGCTTAAGCTCCTACGAGCAGTACTTC.

The rearrangement uses TRBV5-6 and TRBJ2-7; no clear D gene. The germline gives CDR1 SGHDT, CDR2 YYEEEE. There are 18 residues in the CDR3. The V gene lost 2 bases and the J gene lost 0 bases, with 21 bases spanning the gap. The CDR3 spells CASSFGFSEIRSSYEQYF. In nucleotides, the CDR3 is TGTGCCAGCAGCTTCGGGTTTTCAGAAATAAGGAGCTCCTACGAGCAGTACTTC.

This clonotype has ten or more counts. The V and J genes are TRBV7-2 and TRBJ2-7; D unresolved. Trimming left V 1 base short and J 7 bases short, with 5 bases between. This CDR3 is 11 amino acids long. Germline CDR1 and CDR2: SGHTA and FQGNSA. CDR3 DNA: TGTGCCAGCAGCTTAGATCGAGAGCAGTACTTC. Protein product: CASSLDREQYF.

The V call is TRBV6-5, the J call TRBJ1-2; a possible D gene is TRBD1 (6 bases). CDR3 length: 12 amino acids. Germline values: CDR1 MNHEY, CDR2 SVGAGI. Trimming stripped 4 bases from V and 8 bases from J, with 11 bases between. The CDR3 protein is CASSFRGAGYTF. DNA for the CDR3: TGTGCCAGCAGTTTCAGGGGTGCGGGCTACACCTTC.

The gene calls are TRBV7-9 and TRBJ1-4; D not certain. Per the germline V gene, CDR1 is SEHNR and CDR2 is FQNEAQ (reference sequence). The CDR3 runs 14 residues. Trimming pared 2 bases from V and 4 bases from J, leaving 8 bases between. CDR3 loop: CASSLQAINEKLFF. Here the CDR3 DNA reads TGTGCCAGCAGCTTACAGGCGATTAATGAAAAACTGTTTTTT.

The V gene is TRBV2, the J gene TRBJ2-1, with D perhaps TRBD1 (5 bases). The CDR3 is 15 amino acids. The germline V gene encodes CDR1 SNHLY and CDR2 FYNNEI. The ends were cut back, 3 bases at V and 7 bases at J, with 16 bases in the middle. CDR3 nucleotide sequence: TGTGCCAGCAGTGAGGTGGCAGGGCCTATGAATGAGCAGTTCTTC. Protein: CASSEVAGPMNEQFF.

Points on this clonotype: Its ends do not fully match the called genes, so a read error is possible. The V and J genes are TRBV14 and TRBJ1-6; 8 nucleotides align to TRBD1. This CDR3 is built from 17 residues. The V gene's germline CDR1 is SGHDN and CDR2 FVKESK. The CDR3 DNA reads as TGTGCCAGCAGTCAAGGACAGGGTCTGAGCTCGAATTCACCCCTCCACTTT. This sequence encodes CASSQGQGLSSNSPLHF.

The rearrangement uses TRBV9 and TRBJ2-1; TRBD1 matches at 11 bases. CDR3 length: 15 residues. Germline CDR1 SGDLS, CDR2 YYNGEE. V lost 3 bases to trimming and J lost 6 bases; unmatched junction nucleotides: 5. The CDR3 DNA is TGTGCCAGCAGCGCTTCCGGGACAGGGGGCAATGAGCAGTTCTTC. Its protein is CASSASGTGGNEQFF.

In this sample, this clonotype turned up a few times. The rearrangement uses TRBV27 and TRBJ2-1, with 12 bases lining up with TRBD2. Germline values: CDR1 MNHEY, CDR2 SMNVEV (reference sequence). This CDR3 contains 17 residues. With V trimmed by 3 bases and J by 2 bases, 5 bases remained unmatched. The CDR3 DNA reads TGTGCCAGCAGTTTTAGGACTAGCGGGGTAACCTACAATGAGCAGTTCTTC. As protein: CASSFRTSGVTYNEQFF.

This rearrangement joins TRBV20-1 to TRBJ2-7, with D possibly being TRBD2 (6 bases). There are 16 residues in the CDR3. The germline V and J ends were trimmed by 0 bases and 0 bases, with 15 bases remaining between them. The V gene's germline CDR1 is DFQATT and CDR2 SNEGSKA (reference sequence). The CDR3 nucleotides are TGCAGTGCTAGAGACGGTGAGCGGGCGGGCTCCTACGAGCAGTACTTC. Its protein is CSARDGERAGSYEQYF.

Only a few counts were recorded for this clonotype. The chain has TRBV5-1 and TRBJ2-5; 7 bases are a match to TRBD1. This CDR3 comprises 13 residues. Per the germline V gene, CDR1 is SGHRS and CDR2 is YFSETQ. The V gene end was trimmed by 5 bases and the J gene end by 1 base; junction bases not matched to a gene: 2. The CDR3 DNA is TGCGCCAGCAGGACAGGGCTCCAAGAGACCCAGTACTTC. Translating gives CASRTGLQETQYF.

The gene calls are TRBV12-3 or TRBV12-4 and TRBJ2-7; no clear D. Trimming removed 3 bases at V and 2 bases at J, with 11 bases between. The CDR3 covers 14 residues. This chain's CDR3 is CASSLAQTTYEQYF. The CDR3 nucleotides are TGTGCCAGCAGTTTGGCACAGACCACCTACGAGCAGTACTTC.

The J gene is TRBJ2-7, the V gene TRBV7-3; possibly TRBD2 for D (6 bases). Germline V gives CDR1 SGHTA, CDR2 FQGTGA. Trimming took off 6 bases at V and 0 bases at J, with 15 bases between the two ends. This CDR3 has 15 residues. The CDR3 protein is CASRRGGDLSYEQYF. In DNA form, the CDR3 reads TGTGCCAGCAGACGAGGCGGGGACCTCTCCTACGAGCAGTACTTC.

The V gene is TRBV28, the J gene TRBJ2-1; 12 bases are shared with TRBD1. The CDR3 spans 16 residues. Germline V gene lookup returns CDR1 MDHEN and CDR2 SYDVKM. V dropped 5 bases and J dropped 6; count of bases not matched to a gene: 8. The CDR3 nucleotides are TGTGCCAGCAGTACTGTCGGGACAGGGGGCATCAATGAGCAGTTCTTC. Translating gives CASSTVGTGGINEQFF.

This clonotype was seen many times. The chain is built from TRBV5-1 and TRBJ2-3; D gene uncertain. In germline, CDR1 is SGHRS, CDR2 YFSETQ. The V end lost 4 bases, the J end lost 2 bases, and 5 bases lay between the germline ends. CDR3 length equals 12 residues. The CDR3 sequence is CASSLDTDTQYF. In DNA, the CDR3 is TGCGCCAGCAGCCTGGACACAGATACGCAGTATTTT.

This clonotype was seen repeatedly, ten times or more. This rearrangement joins TRBV10-3 to TRBJ1-1, with a weak D call TRBD1 (5 bases). The CDR3 sequence is 16 residues long. The V and J ends lost 5 bases and 2 bases respectively, with 18 bases between them. The germline gives CDR1 ENHRY, CDR2 SYGVKD. This chain's CDR3 is CAISPLTVGENTEAFF. CDR3 sequence (DNA): TGTGCCATCAGTCCCCTCACTGTGGGGGAAAACACTGAAGCTTTCTTT.